The next 25 T cell receptor beta chains were all read from a single sample in a study of glioma-infiltrating T cells after dendritic cell vaccination. Time point: after dendritic cell vaccination, including at tumor progression/relapse. Only in-frame clones appear in the TCRdb table, and some are missing; sequencing was by immunoSEQ multiplex PCR. The profile shows 90,000 to 95,000 clones, over 75% of them singletons. The starting material was blood, obtained after dendritic cell vaccination. The receptors derive from a human donor with glioblastoma.

CDR3 amino acids: CASVSGTPNTGELFF. The CDR3 DNA reads as TGCGCCAGCGTATCCGGGACACCGAACACCGGGGAGCTGTTTTTT. V gene TRBV5-1 combines with J gene TRBJ2-2; the D gene is possibly TRBD1 (6 bases). CDR3 size: 15 residues. V was shortened by 7 bases and J by 0 bases, with 13 bases between the two germline ends. Germline-derived CDR1 and CDR2 are SGHRS and YFSETQ. The entire variable domain, with the rest obtained from reference TRBV5-1 and TRBJ2-2, is as follows: KAGVTQTPRYLIKTRGQQVTLSCSPISGHRSVSWYQQTPGQGLQFLFEYFSETQRNKGNFPGRFSGRQFSNSRSEMNVSTLELGDSALYLCASVSGTPNTGELFFGEGSRLTVL.

The chain has TRBV6-1 and TRBJ1-5; D perhaps matches TRBD1 (6 bases). V lost 6 bases, J lost 10 bases, and 13 bases lay in between. Germline V gene lookup returns CDR1 MNHNS and CDR2 SASEGT. The CDR3 totals 12 residues. In DNA, the CDR3 is TGTGCCAGCAGGACAGGAATCAGCCCCCAGCATTTT. Its translation is CASRTGISPQHF.

This clone appeared once. The rearrangement joins TRBV6-1 to TRBJ1-4, with 9 nucleotides matching TRBD1. The CDR3 has 17 amino acids. V gave up 4 bases and J gave up 7 bases; unmatched junction bases: 13. Germline CDR1 is MNHNS and CDR2 is SASEGT. The CDR3 DNA sequence: TGTGCCAGCAGTGGGGACAGGGTATCATCAGGGCGTGAAAAACTGTTTTTT. Encoded protein: CASSGDRVSSGREKLFF.

This chain joins TRBV7-9 and TRBJ2-1, with D possibly matching TRBD2 (7 bases). There are 17 residues in the CDR3. The ends were cut back, 6 bases at V and 0 bases at J, with 18 bases in the middle. Germline CDR1 SEHNR, CDR2 FQNEAQ (reference sequence). The CDR3 DNA is TGTGCCAGCAGAGGGGGGGCGGGAAGGAGCTCCTACAATGAGCAGTTCTTC. Protein sequence: CASRGGAGRSSYNEQFF.

This clone appeared once. Here the CDR3 DNA reads TGTGCCAGCATCCAGTCAACCCTCACCGGGGAGCTGTTTTTT. The encoded protein is CASIQSTLTGELFF. The genes are TRBV6-1 and TRBJ2-2; D gene ambiguous. The CDR3 is 14 residues long. Germline CDR1 MNHNS, CDR2 SASEGT. The germline V and J ends were trimmed by 7 bases and 4 bases, with 13 bases remaining between them.

The chain is built from TRBV23-1 and TRBJ1-1, with a possible D match to TRBD1 (6 bases). TRBV23-1 is annotated as an ORF whose role is uncertain. V dropped 4 bases and J dropped 4 bases, with 16 bases sitting between them. The CDR3 has 15 residues. The CDR3 is CASSPPQGPSTEAFF. CDR3 nucleotide sequence: TGCGCCAGCAGTCCTCCACAGGGTCCCTCCACTGAAGCTTTCTTT.

The gene calls are TRBV19 and TRBJ2-1; D is perhaps TRBD2 (5 bases). The ends were cut back, 5 bases at V and 12 bases at J, with 11 bases in the middle. There are 11 residues in the CDR3. Germline CDR1 LNHDA, CDR2 SQIVND (reference sequence). CDR3: CASSGVGGQFF. DNA of the CDR3: TGTGCCAGTAGTGGGGTAGGAGGGCAGTTCTTC.

The chain has TRBV5-1 and TRBJ2-2; D gene ambiguous. The V and J ends lost 0 bases and 5 bases respectively, with 8 bases between them. This CDR3 comprises 14 residues. Looked up from germline, CDR1 is SGHRS and CDR2 is YFSETQ. Here the CDR3 DNA reads TGCGCCAGCAGCTTGGTAGTAACGACCGGGGAGCTGTTTTTT. This sequence encodes CASSLVVTTGELFF.

This clone was counted between two and nine times. The chain uses TRBV7-2 and TRBJ1-6; TRBD1 might be the D (6 bases). The germline V and J ends were trimmed by 5 bases and 11 bases, with 13 bases remaining between them. The length of the CDR3 is 13 residues. CDR1 and CDR2 from the germline V gene are SGHTA and FQGNSA. CDR3: CASSPQGTAPLHF. The CDR3 bases are TGTGCCAGCAGCCCACAGGGTACGGCACCCCTCCACTTT. The complete variable domain, with remaining parts taken from reference TRBV7-2 and TRBJ1-6, reads GAGVSQSPSNKVTEKGKDVELRCDPISGHTALYWYRQSLGQGLEFLIYFQGNSAPDKSGLPSDRFSAERTGGSVSTLTIQRTQQEDSAVYLCASSPQGTAPLHFGNGTRLTVT.

This clone was observed a few times. The chain is built from TRBV5-1 and TRBJ2-1; 11 positions agree with TRBD2. Per germline, CDR1 SGHRS and CDR2 YFSETQ. The CDR3 contains 16 residues. Germline trimming cut 4 bases from V and 6 bases from J; bases unmatched to any gene: 9. The CDR3 here is CASSLKLAGVGNEQFF. CDR3 nucleotides: TGCGCCAGCAGCCTTAAACTAGCGGGAGTCGGCAATGAGCAGTTCTTC.

DNA of the CDR3: TGCGCCAGCAGCCAAGATTCGTCGGGACTCATCCTCAGGAGGGATTCACCCCTCCACTTT. This gives the protein CASSQDSSGLILRRDSPLHF. V is TRBV4-1 and J is TRBJ1-6, with D tentatively TRBD1 (5 bases). Per the germline V gene, CDR1 is MGHRA and CDR2 is YSYEKL. The CDR3 has 20 amino acids. Trimming removed 0 bases from V and 8 bases from J, with 26 bases in between.

J is TRBJ1-5 and V is TRBV5-6; a weak D match, TRBD1 (5 bases). The CDR3 is made up of 15 amino acids. Trimming took off 1 base at V and 7 bases at J, with 15 bases between the two ends. Germline V gene sequence: CDR1 SGHDT, CDR2 YYEEEE. The DNA of the CDR3 is TGTGCCAGCAGCTTGTTGGGGCAGCCCCAACAGCCCCAGCATTTT. This gives the protein CASSLLGQPQQPQHF.

CDR3 DNA: TGTGCCAGCAGCTTTGGGCAGGAAGGGGGCTATGGCTACACCTTC. Translation gives CASSFGQEGGYGYTF. The chain joins TRBV5-6 to TRBJ1-2; tentatively, D is TRBD1 (6 bases). The germline V gene has CDR1 SGHDT and CDR2 YYEEEE. V lost 2 bases and J 4 bases, leaving 15 bases between the germline ends. The CDR3 runs 15 residues.

The CDR3 here is CASSRGPDRGNGYTF. CDR3 nucleotides: TGTGCCAGCAGCCGAGGCCCGGACAGGGGGAATGGCTACACCTTC. This chain joins TRBV5-4 and TRBJ1-2, with 10 bases that match TRBD1. There are 15 residues in the CDR3. CDR1 is SGHNT, CDR2 YYREEE, per germline (reference sequence). With V trimmed by 4 bases and J by 6 bases, 9 bases remained unmatched. Supplemented by reference TRBV5-4 and TRBJ1-2, the full variable domain reads ETGVTQSPTHLIKTRGQQVTLRCSSQSGHNTVSWYQQALGQGPQFIFQYYREEENGRGNFPPRFSGLQFPNYSSELNVNALELDDSALYLCASSRGPDRGNGYTFGSGTRLTVV.

The V call is TRBV7-2, the J call TRBJ2-7; 13 bases are shared with TRBD2. Germline V gives CDR1 SGHTA, CDR2 FQGNSA. The CDR3 runs to 18 residues. The V gene end was trimmed by 2 bases and the J gene end by 7 bases; junction bases not matched to a gene: 14. Written as DNA, the CDR3 is TGTGCCAGCAGCTTATTTCCCGGGACTAGCGGGGCGGTTATGGAGCAGTACTTC. It encodes CASSLFPGTSGAVMEQYF.

CDR3 nucleotide sequence: TGTGCCAGCACCCAGACAGGGTCCGCTGAAGCTTTCTTT. Translating gives CASTQTGSAEAFF. V is TRBV6-1 and J is TRBJ1-1, with 7 bases identical to TRBD1. Germline CDR1 is MNHNS and CDR2 is SASEGT. V was clipped by 7 bases and J by 6 bases; unmatched bases: 8. This CDR3 spans 13 amino acids.

Remarks on this clone: At the DNA level, this CDR3 is encoded by other sequences in the same sample as well. The chain is built from TRBV9 and TRBJ2-3, with 8 bases identical to TRBD2. The length of the CDR3 is 16 residues. The V segment lost 0 bases and the J segment 1 base; nucleotides outside the gene matches: 4. CDR1 is SGDLS, CDR2 YYNGEE, per germline. The DNA of the CDR3 is TGTGCCAGCAGCGTAGGTGGTAGCGGGGGCACAGATACGCAGTATTTT. It translates to CASSVGGSGGTDTQYF.

This rearrangement joins TRBV7-6 to TRBJ2-1; D possibly corresponds to TRBD2 (6 bases). Germline V gene sequence: CDR1 SGHVS, CDR2 FNYEAQ. The CDR3 is made up of 16 amino acids. The V and J ends lost 3 bases and 0 bases respectively, with 12 bases between them. The CDR3 loop is CASSFSDYSSYNEQFF. The CDR3 nucleotides read TGTGCCAGCAGCTTCTCGGACTACTCCTCCTACAATGAGCAGTTCTTC.

The rearrangement joins TRBV19 to TRBJ2-1; 9 bases match TRBD1. The CDR3 spans 13 residues. CDR1 is LNHDA and CDR2 is SQIVND in the germline V gene (reference sequence). With 10 bases clipped from V and 7 bases from J, the junction kept 8 bases outside the gene matches. The CDR3 spells CATQGQGRNEQFF. The DNA of the CDR3 is TGTGCCACTCAGGGACAGGGAAGGAATGAGCAGTTCTTC.

The chain recombines TRBV5-1 with TRBJ2-5; the D gene is possibly TRBD2 (5 bases). V was pared by 4 bases and J by 2 bases, with 18 bases between. In germline, CDR1 is SGHRS, CDR2 YFSETQ. This CDR3 is 16 amino acids long. In DNA, the CDR3 is TGCGCCAGCAGCGTGCCAAGGACTGCCGAACAAGAGACCCAGTACTTC. Protein product: CASSVPRTAEQETQYF.

This chain links TRBV5-1 with TRBJ2-2; a weak D match, TRBD2 (6 bases). CDR1 is SGHRS and CDR2 is YFSETQ in the germline V gene. Trimming pared 3 bases from V and 2 bases from J, leaving 17 bases between. The CDR3 is made up of 17 amino acids. The CDR3 DNA reads as TGCGCCAGCAGCTCCCCATCTGGGGGGTTCAACACCGGGGAGCTGTTTTTT. Encoded protein: CASSSPSGGFNTGELFF.

The rearrangement joins TRBV7-9 to TRBJ1-1; unclear D gene. Germline V gene lookup returns CDR1 SEHNR and CDR2 FQNEAQ (reference sequence). V dropped 5 bases and J dropped 7 bases, with 14 bases sitting between them. CDR3 length equals 13 residues. CDR3 bases: TGTGCCAGCAGCGCCCCGCGGCTAGGTGAAGCTTTCTTT. Encoded protein: CASSAPRLGEAFF.

The chain has TRBV30 and TRBJ1-4; 12 bases match TRBD1. Germline trimming cut 2 bases from V and 8 bases from J; bases unmatched to any gene: 12. CDR1 GTSNPN and CDR2 SVGIG come from the germline V gene (reference sequence). The CDR3 is 17 residues long. CDR3 sequence (DNA): TGTGCCTGGAGTCCCCCACGGGGGACAGGGGGCTACGAAAAACTGTTTTTT. This gives the protein CAWSPPRGTGGYEKLFF.

The chain uses TRBV7-8 and TRBJ1-4; no clear D gene. V shed 5 bases and J shed 10 bases, with 20 bases lying between them. The CDR3 has 15 residues. Germline CDR1 and CDR2: SGHVS and FQNEAQ. The CDR3 DNA follows: TGTGCCAGCAGCCCCAGAGGCCCCTCGTATGGAAAACTGTTTTTT. The encoded protein is CASSPRGPSYGKLFF. Supplemented by reference TRBV7-8 and TRBJ1-4, the full variable domain reads GAGVSQSPRYKVAKRGQDVALRCDPISGHVSLFWYQQALGQGPEFLTYFQNEAQLDKSGLPSDRFFAERPEGSVSTLKIQRTQQEDSAVYLCASSPRGPSYGKLFFGSGTQLSVL.

The chain has TRBV6-1 and TRBJ2-2; tentatively, D is TRBD1 (6 bases). The V end lost 0 bases, the J end lost 3 bases, and 8 bases lay between the germline ends. The CDR3 length is 15 residues. Germline CDR1 reads MNHNS; CDR2 reads SASEGT. CDR3: CASSEAGQHTGELFF. CDR3 sequence (DNA): TGTGCCAGCAGTGAAGCTGGACAGCACACCGGGGAGCTGTTTTTT.